This TCR beta chain was profiled in a study of cytomegalovirus exposure and HLA in healthy donors. Germline-derived CDR1 and CDR2 are SQVTM and ANQGSEA. The CDR3 contains 12 residues. V lost 0 bases and J lost 7, with 10 bases in between. PCR was performed using 60 Vbeta and 13 Jbeta primers. Profiled with immunoSEQ multiplex PCR; TCRdb holds only in-frame clones, not every one. The table shows around 150,000 clones, with approximately 80% occurring only once. This TCR came from a man between 18 and 35 years old in good health and CMV-seronegative. The genes are TRBV29-1 and TRBJ2-7; TRBD2 might be the D (7 bases). Sequenced material: PBMCs. The CDR3: CSVEDGGQEQYF. The CDR3 DNA follows: TGCAGCGTTGAAGACGGGGGGCAGGAGCAGTACTTC.